These T cell receptor beta chains were read from a single sample in a study of T-cell reconstitution after alpha-beta-depleted transplantation in children. TCRdb passed the PCR reads through MiXCR, listing each CDR3 protein once. The data contain about 140,000 distinct CDR3 sequences, 8.8% of them singletons. Sequenced here: PBMCs, mostly from graft donor cells, sampled 180 days after TCRalphabeta/CD19-depleted stem cell transplant. The receptors come from a female patient aged 2-9 years who had a stem cell transplant for congenital amegakaryocytic thrombocytopenia, so the T cells may come from the graft donor. Each CDR3 is given with its conserved first and last residue. D genes are given only for firm matches. Where a row states a size, it is once, few, many or the class of an expanded clone; other rows omit it.

CDR3 DNA	CDR3 protein	clone size	D gene	J gene	V gene
TGTGCCAGCAGCTTGGTAATAGAGACAGGGAGTCAGCCCCAGCATTTT	CASSLVIETGSQPQHF	many	TRBD1	TRBJ1-5	TRBV5-5
TGTGCCAGCAGCCCTGGTGGGGCGGGAGACTACGAGCAGTACTTC	CASSPGGAGDYEQYF	many	TRBD2	TRBJ2-7	TRBV6-1
TGCGCCAGCAGCTCTAGGGGACTAGCGGGCTACGAGCAGTACTTC	CASSSRGLAGYEQYF	many	TRBD2	TRBJ2-7	TRBV5-1
TGTGCCAGCAGTATCCGAGCGGGGAGCACAGATACGCAGTATTTT	CASSIRAGSTDTQYF	few	TRBD2	TRBJ2-3	TRBV27
TGTGCCATCAGTGAGTTTGGGGGCGAGACCCAGTACTTC	CAISEFGGETQYF	few	.	TRBJ2-5	TRBV10-3
TGTGCCAGCAATTTCGGGGGTTGGACCTACGAGCAGTACTTC	CASNFGGWTYEQYF	few	.	TRBJ2-7	TRBV6-5
TGTGCCAGCGGTGGGGGGCAAGAGACCCAGTACTTC	CASGGGQETQYF	many	.	TRBJ2-5	TRBV28
TGTGCCAGCAGCTTTGACAAGATGAACACTGAAGCTTTCTTT	CASSFDKMNTEAFF	many	.	TRBJ1-1	TRBV7-2
TGCAGTGCTAGAAACCGGGACGAGCAGTTCTTC	CSARNRDEQFF	.	.	TRBJ2-1	TRBV20-1
TGCAGTGCTCTGGCGGGGGTTATCCAAGAGACCCAGTACTTC	CSALAGVIQETQYF	.	TRBD2	TRBJ2-5	TRBV20-1
TGCAGTGCTAGAGAGCCGGGACTAGCGGGAGGTAGGGAGCAGTTCTTC	CSAREPGLAGGREQFF	few	TRBD2	TRBJ2-1	TRBV20-1
TGTGCCAGCAGTCCTGACAGAGATCAGCCCCAGCATTTT	CASSPDRDQPQHF	many	.	TRBJ1-5	TRBV6-5
TGTGCCATCAGCGCCCCTGCTAGCGGGGGGAAAAACTCCTACAATGAGCAGTTCTTC	CAISAPASGGKNSYNEQFF	many	TRBD2	TRBJ2-1	TRBV10-3
TGTGCCAGCAGCACACTAGGGGGGGGGATAGATACGCAGTATTTT	CASSTLGGGIDTQYF	many	.	TRBJ2-3	TRBV7-8
TGCGCCAGCAGCGCAGGGGGCAGGTACGAGCAGTACTTC	CASSAGGRYEQYF	few	TRBD1	TRBJ2-7	TRBV5-1
TGCGCCAGCAGCTTGGCCAGCCGAGGGCTTTATTACAATGAGCAGTTCTTC	CASSLASRGLYYNEQFF	many	.	TRBJ2-1	TRBV5-1
TGTGCCACCAAATCGCGGTTCAGCACCGGGGAGCTGTTTTTT	CATKSRFSTGELFF	few	.	TRBJ2-2	TRBV15
TGCAGTGCTAGTTCGGGGGGCACAGATACGCAGTATTTT	CSASSGGTDTQYF	many	.	TRBJ2-3	TRBV20-1
TGCGCCAGCAGCTACAGTGTCCTCATGTACGAGCAGTACTTC	CASSYSVLMYEQYF	many	.	TRBJ2-7	TRBV5-1
TGCGCCAGCAGCTTGGTTTCCCCCAAGAACACCGGGGAGCTGTTTTTT	CASSLVSPKNTGELFF	.	.	TRBJ2-2	TRBV5-1
TGCAGTGCTCGCTCGTCGTGGAGGAGCGATCAGCCCCAGCATTTT	CSARSSWRSDQPQHF	few	.	TRBJ1-5	TRBV20-1
TGTGCCAGCAGTTTTCTCGGGACAGGGGGTGAGGAGCAGTTCTTC	CASSFLGTGGEEQFF	many	TRBD1	TRBJ2-1	TRBV12-3/TRBV12-4
TGTGCCACCAGCAGAGATAAGACAGTTAACTACAATGAGCAGTTCTTC	CATSRDKTVNYNEQFF	many	.	TRBJ2-1	TRBV15
TGTGCCAGCAGTTCCTCGGGTGGGGCGCGTGAAAAACTGTTTTTT	CASSSSGGAREKLFF	many	.	TRBJ1-4	TRBV28
TGTGCCAGCAGCTCCATAGCGGGAGCCAGCGGGACAGATACGCAGTATTTT	CASSSIAGASGTDTQYF	few	TRBD2	TRBJ2-3	TRBV7-8
TGTGCCAGCCGCCCCCCAGGAATCGATACGCAGTATTTT	CASRPPGIDTQYF	.	.	TRBJ2-3	TRBV7-3
TGTGCCAGCAGCTACGGACTAGCGGGAGTTGGGATCTACAATGAGCAGTTCTTC	CASSYGLAGVGIYNEQFF	many	TRBD2	TRBJ2-1	TRBV3-1
TGTGCCAGCAGCGACCGGGATGAGAACACTGAAGCTTTCTTT	CASSDRDENTEAFF	many	.	TRBJ1-1	TRBV21-1
TGTGCCAGCAGCGAAGACTGGCCCCAAGAGACCCAGTACTTC	CASSEDWPQETQYF	few	.	TRBJ2-5	TRBV9
TGTGCCAGGGGCTCCGGGCTCGAGCAGTACTTC	CARGSGLEQYF	.	.	TRBJ2-7	TRBV25-1
TGTGCCAGCGGAGATGGCGGCTCTGAAGCTTTCTTT	CASGDGGSEAFF	many	.	TRBJ1-1	TRBV28